Listed below are T cell receptor beta chains from one sample, sequenced in a study of blood T cell repertoires in COVID-19. Clones were sequenced by immunoSEQ multiplex PCR, and TCRdb holds only the in-frame ones, with some missing. This repertoire shows roughly 330,000 clones, 86% found once; its top ten account for roughly 1.6%. The specimen was peripheral blood. The receptor source for this set is a woman aged 45-65 years with acute or convalescent COVID-19. Each CDR3 is given with its conserved first and last residue. A D gene is named only where the DNA matches it firmly. Expanded clones get a size class; other rows say once, few or many, or leave the size out.

TRBV10-3	TRBD2	TRBJ2-1	.	CASAGLGNNEQFF	TGTGCCTCCGCAGGACTAGGCAACAATGAGCAGTTCTTC
TRBV5-1	.	TRBJ2-5	.	CASSLDRDQETQYF	TGCGCCAGCAGCTTGGACAGGGACCAAGAGACCCAGTACTTC
TRBV28	.	TRBJ1-1	.	CASSLGFEGGIEAFF	TGTGCCAGCAGTTTAGGGTTCGAAGGGGGAATTGAAGCTTTCTTT
TRBV5-1	.	TRBJ1-4	.	CASSLGGGYEKLFF	TGCGCCAGCAGCTTGGGAGGGGGATACGAAAAACTGTTTTTT
TRBV18	.	TRBJ2-5	.	CASSPRGWTQYF	TGTGCCAGCTCACCGAGGGGGTGGACCCAGTACTTC
TRBV20-1	TRBD2	TRBJ2-7	.	CSASRLAGGSYEQYF	TGCAGTGCGAGTAGGCTAGCGGGAGGTTCCTACGAGCAGTACTTC
TRBV28	.	TRBJ2-7	.	CASSKIGGNYEQYF	TGTGCCAGCAGTAAGATAGGGGGAAACTACGAGCAGTACTTC
TRBV19	.	TRBJ2-3	.	CASKSLQASFQDTQYF	TGTGCCAGTAAAAGCCTTCAGGCTAGCTTCCAAGATACGCAGTATTTT
TRBV20-1	TRBD2	TRBJ2-1	.	CSASPLAGVKAHGSYNEQFF	TGCAGTGCTAGTCCGCTAGCGGGAGTTAAGGCCCATGGGTCCTACAATGAGCAGTTCTTC
TRBV19	TRBD2	TRBJ2-1	.	CASSGSLAGGPYNEQFF	TGTGCCAGTAGTGGAAGTCTAGCGGGAGGGCCCTACAATGAGCAGTTCTTC
TRBV7-8	.	TRBJ2-1	.	CASASPGLRNEQFF	TGTGCCAGCGCGAGCCCGGGACTCCGAAATGAGCAGTTCTTC
TRBV7-9	.	TRBJ2-7	.	CASSPDIDYEQYF	TGTGCCAGCAGCCCCGACATCGACTACGAGCAGTACTTC
TRBV7-2	TRBD1	TRBJ2-7	.	CASSYRGTYEQYF	TGTGCCAGCAGCTACAGGGGGACCTACGAGCAGTACTTC
TRBV3-1/TRBV3-2	TRBD2	TRBJ2-5	.	CASSQAGGQETQYF	TGTGCCAGCAGCCAAGCGGGAGGACAAGAGACCCAGTACTTC
TRBV15	TRBD2	TRBJ2-1	.	CATSREGGSSYNEQFF	TGTGCCACCAGCAGAGAGGGCGGGAGCTCGTACAATGAGCAGTTCTTC
TRBV27	TRBD2	TRBJ2-4	.	CAGEGRLAGRRNIQYF	TGTGCCGGCGAGGGCCGACTAGCGGGAAGGAGAAACATTCAGTACTTC
TRBV25-1	TRBD1	TRBJ2-7	.	CASSDPHRGDNEQYF	TGTGCCAGCAGTGATCCTCACAGGGGCGATAACGAGCAGTACTTC
TRBV19	TRBD1	TRBJ2-6	once	CASKTGSSGANVLTF	TGTGCCAGTAAGACAGGGAGCTCTGGGGCCAACGTCCTGACTTTC
TRBV24-1	.	TRBJ2-5	.	CATSDGIGETQYF	TGTGCCACCAGTGATGGAATCGGAGAAACCCAGTACTTC
TRBV7-2	.	TRBJ2-1	once	CASSLVGYPGEEQFF	TGTGCCAGCAGCTTAGTGGGCTACCCGGGAGAAGAGCAGTTCTTC
TRBV4-1	TRBD2	TRBJ2-4	.	CASSRLAGPKNIQYF	TGCGCCAGCAGTCGACTAGCGGGGCCCAAAAACATTCAGTACTTC
TRBV11-2	TRBD2	TRBJ2-7	.	CASSPLAGASYEQYF	TGTGCCAGCAGCCCCTTAGCGGGAGCTAGCTACGAGCAGTACTTC
TRBV19	.	TRBJ1-5	.	CASSPSGVNQPQHF	TGTGCCAGTAGCCCATCGGGAGTCAATCAGCCCCAGCATTTT
TRBV28	TRBD2	TRBJ2-1	.	CASIRGLATNYNEQFF	TGTGCCAGTATCCGGGGACTAGCGACCAACTACAATGAGCAGTTCTTC
TRBV5-1	.	TRBJ1-2	.	CASSWDIRSYTF	TGCGCCAGCAGCTGGGACATTAGAAGCTACACCTTC
TRBV7-2	TRBD2	TRBJ2-5	.	CASSLYGAGAAETQYF	TGTGCCAGCAGCTTATACGGGGCGGGAGCGGCCGAGACCCAGTACTTC
TRBV27	TRBD2	TRBJ2-7	.	CASSSTIGGRGSSYEQYF	TGTGCCAGCAGTTCAACTATCGGCGGGAGAGGGAGCTCCTACGAGCAGTACTTC
TRBV9	.	TRBJ2-5	.	CASSAGPGLQETQYF	TGTGCCAGCAGCGCTGGTCCGGGACTCCAAGAGACCCAGTACTTC
TRBV11-2	TRBD1	TRBJ2-4	.	CASSLGTGINIQYF	TGTGCCAGCAGCTTAGGGACAGGGATAAACATTCAGTACTTC
TRBV5-1	.	TRBJ1-1	.	CASSLDGTEAFF	TGCGCCAGCAGCTTGGACGGCACTGAAGCTTTCTTT
TRBV6-5	TRBD1	TRBJ1-5	once	CASSYGQGFDQPQHF	TGTGCCAGCAGTTACGGACAGGGCTTTGATCAGCCCCAGCATTTT
TRBV10-2	TRBD2	TRBJ2-1	.	CASSGGRVNEQFF	TGCGCCAGCAGTGGAGGGAGGGTCAATGAGCAGTTCTTC
TRBV6-5	TRBD1	TRBJ1-5	.	CASRSGGDQPQHF	TGTGCCAGCAGGTCAGGGGGCGATCAGCCCCAGCATTTT
TRBV30	.	TRBJ1-6	.	CAWSSGVSYNSPLHF	TGTGCCTGGAGTTCGGGGGTCTCCTATAATTCACCCCTCCACTTT
TRBV7-3	.	TRBJ1-1	.	CASSPLAGNRYGEAFF	TGTGCCAGCAGCCCACTAGCCGGGAACCGTTACGGTGAAGCTTTCTTT
TRBV30	TRBD1	TRBJ2-3	once	CAWGTGGRTDTQYF	TGTGCCTGGGGGACAGGGGGCCGCACAGATACGCAGTATTTT
TRBV27	TRBD2	TRBJ2-2	.	CASSLFGLANTVELFF	TGTGCCAGCAGTTTATTCGGACTAGCCAACACCGTGGAGCTGTTTTTT
TRBV11-1	.	TRBJ1-1	.	CASSNWGRGTEAFF	TGTGCCAGCAGCAACTGGGGGCGTGGGACTGAAGCTTTCTTT
TRBV6-5	TRBD1	TRBJ2-5	.	CASSRQGFETQYF	TGTGCCAGCAGTCGACAGGGTTTCGAGACCCAGTACTTC
TRBV7-3	.	TRBJ1-6	.	CASSKRPGDNSPLHF	TGTGCCAGCAGCAAACGCCCGGGAGATAATTCACCCCTCCACTTT
TRBV5-1	.	TRBJ1-6	.	CASSPTGNNSPLHF	TGCGCCAGCAGCCCTACAGGGAACAATTCACCCCTCCACTTT
TRBV2	TRBD2	TRBJ2-1	.	CASKGGGLEQFF	TGTGCCAGCAAGGGCGGGGGACTCGAGCAGTTCTTC